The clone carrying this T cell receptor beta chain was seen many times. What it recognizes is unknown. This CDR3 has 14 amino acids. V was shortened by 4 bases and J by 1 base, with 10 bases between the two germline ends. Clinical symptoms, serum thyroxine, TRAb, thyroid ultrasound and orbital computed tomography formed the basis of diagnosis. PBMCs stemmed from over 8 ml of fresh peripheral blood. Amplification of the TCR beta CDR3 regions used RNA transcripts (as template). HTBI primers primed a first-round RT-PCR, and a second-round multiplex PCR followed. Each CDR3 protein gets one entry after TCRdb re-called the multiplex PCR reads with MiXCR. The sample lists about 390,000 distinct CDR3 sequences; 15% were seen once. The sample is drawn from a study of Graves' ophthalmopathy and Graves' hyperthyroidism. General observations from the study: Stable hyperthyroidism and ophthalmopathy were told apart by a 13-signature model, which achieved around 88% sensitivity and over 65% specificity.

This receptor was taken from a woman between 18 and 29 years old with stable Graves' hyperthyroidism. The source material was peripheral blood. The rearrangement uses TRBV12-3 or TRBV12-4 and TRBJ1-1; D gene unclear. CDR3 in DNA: TGTGCCAGCAGTTCGCCCCCCGGGAACACTGAAGCTTTCTTT. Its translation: CASSSPPGNTEAFF.